The present entry profiles one T cell receptor beta chain with its context. Its antigen is unidentified. Then a second PCR, running roughly 7 to 11 cycles, was carried out with a sample-barcoded 5' primer and a J-beta primer mix. TCRdb re-called the 5' RACE reads through MiXCR, storing one row per CDR3 protein. The sample comprises hundreds of thousands of distinct CDR3 sequences, 48% of which are singletons, and under 15% rests with the top ten. Germline CDR1 is SQVTM and CDR2 is ANQGSEA. CDR3 length: 17 residues. J was trimmed by 8 bases and V by 6 bases; bases with no gene match: 22. These data originate in a study of blood T cells in healthy people across ages. Study observations and caveats: It was the long-lived donors that had more naive CD4+ cells and higher diversity than aged donors.

This sequence was found in a man aged 30-40 years in good health. The specimen was blood. This chain uses TRBV29-1 with TRBJ1-2; 9 bases map to TRBD1. CDR3 amino acids: CSVIAGAVTGGIRGYTF. DNA of the CDR3: TGCAGCGTCATCGCGGGGGCGGTAACAGGGGGCATTCGGGGCTACACCTTC.